The 6 T cell receptor beta chains below were found in one sample sequenced in a study of blood T cell repertoires in COVID-19 (TCRdb year 2020). Library generation was performed with the immunoSEQ multiplex PCR assay. In its TCRdb copy, this immuneACCESS table keeps in-frame sequences only and misses some clones. Where compared with another copy, unresolved V genes explain less than half of these, and the others have no known cause. The sample table lists approximately 170,000 clones, roughly 84% of them with a count of one. Approximately 3% of the sample comes from the top ten. Sample: PBMCs or T cells enriched from blood (not recorded which). All receptors come from a woman aged 25 to 39 who had recovered from COVID-19.

This chain uses TRBV6-5 with TRBJ1-1; 7 positions agree with TRBD1. This CDR3 has 14 residues. Losses at the gene ends were 5 bases for V and 4 bases for J; bases not matched to a gene: 7. Per germline, CDR1 MNHEY and CDR2 SVGAGI. CDR3 nucleotides: TGTGCCAGCAGTCACGACAGGGTTCGCACTGAAGCTTTCTTT. Protein: CASSHDRVRTEAFF.

The rearrangement links TRBV10-2 to TRBJ1-1; D uncertain. The CDR3 has 12 amino acids. From germline, CDR1 is WSHSY and CDR2 SAAADI. V was trimmed by 3 bases and J by 2 bases, leaving 4 bases between them. This chain's CDR3 is CASSDPNTEAFF. CDR3 nucleotides: TGCGCCAGCAGTGACCCAAACACTGAAGCTTTCTTT.

This rearrangement joins TRBV28 to TRBJ2-1; 14 nucleotides agree with TRBD2. CDR3 length equals 16 residues. J gave up 7 bases and V 8 bases, and 10 bases lay outside the gene matches. The germline V gene encodes CDR1 MDHEN and CDR2 SYDVKM. The CDR3: CASFRKGLAGDNEQFF. The CDR3 DNA sequence: TGTGCCAGCTTTAGAAAGGGACTAGCGGGAGATAATGAGCAGTTCTTC.

The rearrangement joins TRBV7-3 to TRBJ1-5; D uncertain. V lost 1 base and J 5 bases, leaving 6 bases between the germline ends. The CDR3 spans 13 residues. Germline assignment: CDR1 SGHTA and CDR2 FQGTGA. CDR3 protein: CASSLNLYQPQHF. In DNA form, the CDR3 reads TGTGCCAGCAGCTTAAATCTGTATCAGCCCCAGCATTTT.

The chain joins TRBV7-8 to TRBJ1-1; maybe TRBD1 (6 bases). This CDR3 is built from 16 residues. Deletions cut 4 bases from V and 3 bases from J, with 18 bases between. In germline, CDR1 is SGHVS, CDR2 FQNEAQ. The CDR3 spells CASSSPTGGLDTEAFF. Written as DNA, the CDR3 is TGTGCCAGCAGCTCCCCGACGGGGGGGCTGGACACTGAAGCTTTCTTT.

The chain combines TRBV5-5 with TRBJ2-3, with D possibly matching TRBD2 (5 bases). Trimming left V 5 bases short and J 5 bases short, with 15 bases between. From germline, CDR1 is SGHKS and CDR2 YYEKEE (reference sequence). This CDR3 region has 14 residues. CDR3 sequence (DNA): TGTGCCAGCAGTACAGAACTAGGAGTAGATACGCAGTATTTT. It yields the protein CASSTELGVDTQYF.